The 17 T cell receptor beta chains below were found in one sample sequenced in a study of cytomegalovirus exposure and HLA in healthy donors. Vbeta (60) and Jbeta (13) primers were used in the PCR. Assay used: immunoSEQ multiplex PCR; TCRdb lists only in-frame clones, some missing. The sample shows more than 150,000 clones, roughly 87% of them seen only once. Sequenced sample: PBMCs. The receptors stem from a girl less than two years old in good health and CMV-seronegative.

The rearrangement links TRBV27 to TRBJ2-1; TRBD2 agrees at 8 bases. The germline CDR1 and CDR2 sequences are MNHEY and SMNVEV (reference sequence). This CDR3 spans 16 amino acids. V shed 2 bases and J 2 bases; nucleotides not matched to a gene: 5. This chain's CDR3 is CASSLGGGRTYNEQFF. CDR3 nucleotide sequence: TGTGCCAGCAGTTTAGGCGGGGGGCGGACCTACAATGAGCAGTTCTTC.

This clone was observed a single time. DNA of the CDR3: TGTGCCAGTAGATGGGACAGGGGCAATCAGCCCCAGCATTTT. Translated, it gives CASRWDRGNQPQHF. The chain employs TRBV19 and TRBJ1-5, with TRBD1 identical over 9 bases. V lost 6 bases and J lost 2; bases outside the gene matches: 2. The CDR3 has 14 residues. In germline, CDR1 is LNHDA, CDR2 SQIVND (reference sequence).

This chain uses TRBV7-3 with TRBJ2-1; 10 nucleotides agree with TRBD2. The V segment lost 2 bases and the J segment 6 bases; nucleotides outside the gene matches: 10. This CDR3 region has 17 residues. Germline CDR1 SGHTA, CDR2 FQGTGA. DNA of the CDR3: TGTGCCAGCAGCTTAGGCGTAGCGGGGGGCGTGAGCAATGAGCAGTTCTTC. Protein: CASSLGVAGGVSNEQFF.

The chain combines TRBV5-1 with TRBJ2-5; 11 nucleotides match TRBD2. CDR1 is SGHRS, CDR2 YFSETQ, per germline. This CDR3 contains 16 residues. The trim removed 0 bases at V and 3 bases at J, leaving 4 bases unmatched. The DNA of the CDR3 is TGCGCCAGCAGCTTGGGTAGCGGGAGGGCCAAAGAGACCCAGTACTTC. Its protein is CASSLGSGRAKETQYF.

The J gene is TRBJ2-7, the V gene TRBV9; 9 bases match TRBD2. This CDR3 is built from 17 residues. CDR1 and CDR2 from the germline V gene are SGDLS and YYNGEE. With V trimmed by 0 bases and J by 5 bases, 12 bases remained unmatched. The CDR3 region has the DNA TGTGCCAGCAGCGTAGATTGGGGTGGAGCGGGGGGCCACGAGCAGTACTTC. Protein product: CASSVDWGGAGGHEQYF.

The count of this clone is one. The gene calls are TRBV21-1 and TRBJ2-7; TRBD2 reflects the table's D call only, with no check against the DNA. TRBV21-1 is classified as a pseudogene. CDR3 length: 15 residues. For the CDR3, the DNA is TGTGCCAGCAGCAATCCCGGGACTGACTCCTACGAGCAGTACTTC. This translates into CASSNPGTDSYEQYF.

This clone was counted between two and nine times. V usage is TRBV6-5 and J usage is TRBJ2-7; 10 bases fit TRBD1. Germline CDR1 MNHEY, CDR2 SVGAGI. The ends lost 5 bases at V and 6 bases at J; junction bases unmatched: 10. The CDR3 loop spans 15 amino acids. CDR3: CASSRDRGRLGEQYF. DNA for the CDR3: TGTGCCAGCAGTCGAGACAGGGGGCGGTTAGGCGAGCAGTACTTC.

The genes are TRBV6-1 and TRBJ2-3; 8 bases fit TRBD2. The V and J ends lost 2 bases and 0 bases, in that order; junction bases with no gene match: 4. Germline lookup yields CDR1 MNHNS and CDR2 SASEGT. CDR3 length: 16 residues. The DNA of the CDR3 is TGTGCCAGCAGTGAATTTAGCGGGACTAGCACAGATACGCAGTATTTT. Its protein product is CASSEFSGTSTDTQYF.

The gene calls are TRBV7-9 and TRBJ2-5; TRBD1 might be the D (6 bases). The tail of the sequence fits TRBJ2-7 better, so the J call may be wrong. Germline loops: CDR1 SEHNR, CDR2 FQNEAQ (reference sequence). The CDR3 length is 11 residues. CDR3 sequence reads: CATGQTYEQYF. CDR3 nucleotide sequence: TGTGCCACAGGACAGACCTACGAGCAGTACTTC.

The chain carries TRBV4-1 and TRBJ2-3; D is undetermined. V lost 4 bases and J lost 0, with 11 bases in between. This CDR3 contains 15 residues. CDR1 MGHRA and CDR2 YSYEKL come from the germline V gene. This CDR3 reads CASSLRLTSTDTQYF. The DNA of the CDR3 is TGCGCCAGCAGCCTTAGACTGACTAGCACAGATACGCAGTATTTT.

The CDR3 DNA reads as TGTGCCAGCAGCTTAGTCCAGGGGGGCGCGGTTCTTGTGAACACTGAAGCTTTCTTT. Encoded protein: CASSLVQGGAVLVNTEAFF. This rearrangement joins TRBV7-9 to TRBJ1-1; 7 positions match TRBD1. CDR3 length equals 19 residues. Per the germline V gene, CDR1 is SEHNR and CDR2 is FQNEAQ (reference sequence). V dropped 1 base and J dropped 0; count of bases not matched to a gene: 14.

The chain uses TRBV9 and TRBJ2-5; 8 bases align to TRBD2. V was clipped by 4 bases and J by 5 bases; unmatched bases: 13. The CDR3 covers 16 residues. Per germline, CDR1 SGDLS and CDR2 YYNGEE. The CDR3 sequence: CASSHSSERGWETQYF. CDR3 nucleotide sequence: TGTGCCAGCAGCCACTCGTCAGAGCGGGGGTGGGAGACCCAGTACTTC. The variable domain in full, with the rest retrieved from reference TRBV9 and TRBJ2-5, is DSGVTQTPKHLITATGQRVTLRCSPRSGDLSVYWYQQSLDQGLQFLIQYYNGEERAKGNILERFSAQQFPDLHSELNLSSLELGDSALYFCASSHSSERGWETQYFGPGTRLLVL.

CDR3 nucleotide sequence: TGTGCCAGCAGCTTCCTCCCAGGGACTACCGGCGAGCAGTACTTC. It yields the protein CASSFLPGTTGEQYF. V gene TRBV7-8 combines with J gene TRBJ2-7; 7 positions match TRBD2. The CDR3 consists of 15 residues. CDR1 SGHVS and CDR2 FQNEAQ come from the germline V gene. Trimming at V came to 3 bases and at J to 6 bases, leaving 11 bases not matched to a gene.

The rearrangement links TRBV4-1 to TRBJ2-7, with TRBD2 matching over 10 bases. The V segment lost 3 bases and the J segment 7 bases; nucleotides outside the gene matches: 3. Germline CDR1 is MGHRA and CDR2 is YSYEKL. This CDR3 has 13 amino acids. The CDR3 sequence is CASSQGLAIEQYF. The DNA of the CDR3 is TGCGCCAGCAGCCAGGGACTAGCGATAGAGCAGTACTTC.

This chain joins TRBV7-3 and TRBJ2-7, with a weak D call TRBD1 (6 bases). From germline, CDR1 is SGHTA and CDR2 FQGTGA. V was trimmed by 2 bases and J by 11 bases, leaving 16 bases between them. The CDR3 consists of 13 residues. The CDR3 DNA reads TGTGCCAGCAGCTTAGATGGTGAGACAGGAGAGTACTTC. Amino acid sequence: CASSLDGETGEYF. Full variable domain (remainder filled in from reference TRBV7-3 and TRBJ2-7): GAGVSQTPSNKVTEKGKYVELRCDPISGHTALYWYRQSLGQGPEFLIYFQGTGAADDSGLPNDRFFAVRPEGSVSTLKIQRTERGDSAVYLCASSLDGETGEYFGPGTRLTVT.

The V gene is TRBV5-6, the J gene TRBJ2-7; 10 bases match TRBD2. The germline V gene encodes CDR1 SGHDT and CDR2 YYEEEE. The CDR3 contains 13 residues. The V gene end was trimmed by 0 bases and the J gene end by 6 bases; junction bases not matched to a gene: 0. CDR3 DNA: TGTGCCAGCAGCTTGGGACTAGCGGGCGAGCAGTACTTC. This codes for CASSLGLAGEQYF.

The rearrangement uses TRBV13 and TRBJ2-7; D is possibly TRBD1 (6 bases). CDR3 size: 14 residues. Germline lookup yields CDR1 PRHDT and CDR2 FYEKMQ (reference sequence). The germline V and J ends were trimmed by 5 bases and 3 bases, with 14 bases remaining between them. DNA for the CDR3: TGTGCCAGCAGCAGAGGGCAGGGGATCTACGAGCAGTACTTC. It specifies CASSRGQGIYEQYF.